Shown below are 12 T cell receptor beta chains from a single sample sequenced in a study of cytomegalovirus exposure and HLA in healthy donors. Assay used: immunoSEQ multiplex PCR; TCRdb lists only in-frame clones, some missing. The sample lists 200,000 to 300,000 clones, about 90% seen once, with more than 10% in the top ten. Sequenced: PBMCs. All receptors come from a man aged 18 to 29 in good health and CMV-seropositive.

The sample holds one count of this clone. The J gene is TRBJ1-2, the V gene TRBV12-5; 8 bases agree with TRBD1. The CDR3 has 16 amino acids. The ends lost 0 bases at V and 4 bases at J; junction bases unmatched: 7. Germline lookup yields CDR1 LGHNT and CDR2 FRNRAP. CDR3 sequence reads: CASGLVRRDRSYGYTF. The CDR3 nucleotides read TGTGCTAGTGGTTTGGTCCGCCGGGACAGGAGCTATGGCTACACCTTC.

This clone was seen at least ten times. The chain employs TRBV9 and TRBJ2-1; D ambiguous. The CDR3 has 14 residues. Between the trimmed V and J ends, which lost 0 bases and 6 bases, there was a span of 10 bases. Germline V CDR1 and CDR2: SGDLS, YYNGEE. The CDR3 sequence: CASSVDESSNEQFF. In DNA, the CDR3 is TGTGCCAGCAGCGTAGACGAATCGAGCAATGAGCAGTTCTTC.

The chain carries TRBV5-1 and TRBJ2-5, with 9 bases matching TRBD2. Trimming removed 2 bases from V and 4 bases from J; junction bases left unmatched: 9. Germline CDR1 SGHRS, CDR2 YFSETQ. The CDR3 is 16 residues long. The CDR3 DNA reads TGCGCCAGCAGCTTCATGGCTAGCGGGATGGGAGAGACCCAGTACTTC. It translates to CASSFMASGMGETQYF.

The chain links TRBV4-3 to TRBJ1-4; maybe TRBD1 (5 bases). Germline V CDR1 and CDR2: LGHNA, YSLEER. Trimming took 0 bases from V and 0 from J, leaving 14 bases between them. This CDR3 is 18 amino acids long. CDR3 sequence reads: CASSQDGAGSATNEKLFF. CDR3 nucleotide sequence: TGCGCCAGCAGCCAAGATGGGGCAGGCAGTGCAACTAATGAAAAACTGTTTTTT.

This chain connects TRBV5-1 to TRBJ2-5, with unresolved D. CDR1 and CDR2 from the germline V gene are SGHRS and YFSETQ. The CDR3 runs to 13 residues. V lost 0 bases and J lost 8, with 11 bases in between. The CDR3 DNA sequence: TGCGCCAGCAGCTTGGACGGCCTAGGAACCCAGTACTTC. This codes for CASSLDGLGTQYF. Using reference TRBV5-1 and TRBJ2-5 for the parts outside the CDR3, the full variable domain is KAGVTQTPRYLIKTRGQQVTLSCSPISGHRSVSWYQQTPGQGLQFLFEYFSETQRNKGNFPGRFSGRQFSNSRSEMNVSTLELGDSALYLCASSLDGLGTQYFGPGTRLLVL.

V is TRBV5-1 and J is TRBJ2-5; D call uncertain. Germline V gene data show CDR1 as SGHRS and CDR2 as YFSETQ. Trimming removed 0 bases from V and 2 bases from J, with 11 bases in between. This CDR3 contains 15 residues. CDR3 residues: CASSLALGNQETQYF. In DNA, the CDR3 is TGCGCCAGCAGCTTGGCGCTAGGGAATCAAGAGACCCAGTACTTC.

V is TRBV19 and J is TRBJ2-1; D is unclear. The CDR3 covers 14 residues. The germline CDR1 and CDR2 sequences are LNHDA and SQIVND (reference sequence). V was pared by 5 bases and J by 4 bases, with 12 bases between. The CDR3 nucleotides read TGTGCCAGTAGTCTACTCTTCACATACAATGAGCAGTTCTTC. It yields the protein CASSLLFTYNEQFF.

The gene calls are TRBV7-2 and TRBJ1-1; no firm D call. Trimming took off 8 bases at V and 3 bases at J, with 10 bases between the two ends. Germline V lookup: CDR1 SGHTA, CDR2 FQGNSA. The CDR3 has 12 amino acids. In nucleotides, the CDR3 is TGTGCCAGCGGTTCTCCGGACACTGAAGCTTTCTTT. Amino acid sequence: CASGSPDTEAFF.

The rearrangement links TRBV30 to TRBJ1-4; 9 nucleotides align to TRBD1. In germline, CDR1 is GTSNPN, CDR2 SVGIG (reference sequence). The V and J ends lost 8 bases and 5 bases, in that order; junction bases with no gene match: 3. The CDR3 length is 12 residues. The CDR3 nucleotides are TGTGCCGGGGACAGGGAAAATGAAAAACTGTTTTTT. It translates to CAGDRENEKLFF.

The chain couples TRBV28 to TRBJ2-1; D might be TRBD1 or TRBD2, each matching 5 bases. V was pared by 8 bases and J by 2 bases, with 16 bases between. CDR1 and CDR2 (germline): MDHEN, SYDVKM. This CDR3 comprises 15 residues. Here the CDR3 DNA reads TGTGCCAGCCCCCCTAGGGACGGACCCTACAATGAGCAGTTCTTC. This gives the protein CASPPRDGPYNEQFF.

This sequence joins TRBV5-6 and TRBJ2-1; TRBD1 might be the D (5 bases). From germline, CDR1 is SGHDT and CDR2 YYEEEE. The V gene lost 1 base and the J gene lost 6 bases, with 11 bases spanning the gap. This CDR3 region has 14 residues. DNA of the CDR3: TGTGCCAGCAGCTTGAGACAGCCGGGCAATGAGCAGTTCTTC. Protein sequence: CASSLRQPGNEQFF.

The rearrangement links TRBV2 to TRBJ2-3, with 8 nucleotides matching TRBD1. V lost 6 bases to trimming and J lost 3 bases; unmatched junction nucleotides: 11. This CDR3 has 16 amino acids. Germline V lookup: CDR1 SNHLY, CDR2 FYNNEI. The DNA of the CDR3 is TGTGCCAGCAGGACCGACAGGGGCCCTTCGACAGATACGCAGTATTTT. Amino acids: CASRTDRGPSTDTQYF.